The clone carrying this TCR beta chain has at least ten counts. The CDR3 spans 15 residues. The V gene's germline CDR1 is DFQATT and CDR2 SNEGSKA (reference sequence). With 1 base removed from V and 1 base from J, the gap between germline ends came to 10 bases. Unique molecular identifiers were incorporated during preparation of the TCRbeta library. TCRdb re-derived calls from the PCR reads in MiXCR, one entry per CDR3 protein. The table lists around 180,000 distinct CDR3 sequences, 11% of them singletons. The data belong to a study of T-cell reconstitution after alpha-beta-depleted transplantation in children.

The receptor comes from a boy aged 2 to 10 with acute myeloid leukemia, due to receive a stem cell transplant. The chain joins TRBV20-1 to TRBJ2-2; no definite D call. The source was PBMCs, collected before TCRalphabeta/CD19-depleted stem cell transplant. The CDR3 sequence: CSARVWLGNTGELFF. DNA for the CDR3: TGCAGTGCTAGAGTTTGGCTAGGGAACACCGGGGAGCTGTTTTTT.